Here is one TCR beta chain with its context. Its antigen is currently unknown. The sample belongs to a study of T cell repertoires in cytomegalovirus infection. Study details: Through public TCR beta signatures, both CMV infection and matching HLA type were indicated. Regarding the study as a whole: HLA-C-restricted, CMV-specific TCR beta clonotypes were dominant ex vivo.

TCRdb itself ran the reads through MiXCR, one entry per CDR3 protein. Seen here are 150,000 to 200,000 distinct CDR3 sequences, under 30% observed once, and the top ten hold about 28%. The CDR3 sequence is 15 residues long. Germline lookup yields CDR1 SGHRS and CDR2 YFSETQ. V gave up 4 bases and J gave up 4 bases, with 18 bases separating them. The clonotype was recovered from a human donor in good health (CMV status not recorded). Some clones in this sample may be carry-over from other donors' samples. This sequence joins TRBV5-1 and TRBJ2-7, with D perhaps TRBD2 (6 bases). Sequences were obtained from PBMCs. The CDR3 DNA sequence: TGCGCCAGCAGCCCCGGGACGTACGGGGGATACGAGCAGTACTTC. It specifies CASSPGTYGGYEQYF.